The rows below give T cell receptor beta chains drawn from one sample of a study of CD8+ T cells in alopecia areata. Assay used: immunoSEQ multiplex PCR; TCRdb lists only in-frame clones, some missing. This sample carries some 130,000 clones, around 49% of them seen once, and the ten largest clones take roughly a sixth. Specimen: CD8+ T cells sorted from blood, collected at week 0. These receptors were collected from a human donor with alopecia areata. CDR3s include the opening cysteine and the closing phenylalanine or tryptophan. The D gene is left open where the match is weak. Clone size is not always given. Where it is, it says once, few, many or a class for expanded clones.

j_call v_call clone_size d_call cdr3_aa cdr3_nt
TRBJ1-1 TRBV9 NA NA CASSHGTATEAFF TGTGCCAGCAGCCACGGGACGGCAACTGAAGCTTTCTTT
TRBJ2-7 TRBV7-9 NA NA CAAHVGGEQYF TGTGCCGCACATGTCGGCGGAGAGCAGTACTTC
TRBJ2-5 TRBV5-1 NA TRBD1 CASSPRQGVVETQYF TGCGCCAGCAGCCCCCGACAGGGGGTTGTAGAGACCCAGTACTTC
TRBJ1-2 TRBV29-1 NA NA CSVDSQVEVYGYTF TGCAGCGTTGACTCACAGGTTGAGGTCTATGGCTACACCTTC
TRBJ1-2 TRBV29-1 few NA CSVEESGGNYGYTF TGCAGCGTTGAAGAGTCGGGCGGTAACTATGGCTACACCTTC
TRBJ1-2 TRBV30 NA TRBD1 CASVAGTETFFYGYTF TGTGCCTCAGTGGCCGGGACAGAAACCTTCTTCTATGGCTACACCTTC
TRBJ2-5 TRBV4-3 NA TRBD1 CASSRLLQGAKETQYF TGCGCCAGCAGCCGGCTCCTACAGGGGGCGAAAGAGACCCAGTACTTC
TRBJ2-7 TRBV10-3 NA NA CAISGGGYEQYF TGTGCCATCAGTGGAGGCGGGTACGAGCAGTACTTC
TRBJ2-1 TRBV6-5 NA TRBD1 CASGDRGVYNEQFF TGTGCCAGCGGGGACAGGGGGGTTTACAATGAGCAGTTCTTC
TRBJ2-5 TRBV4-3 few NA CASSQDRTTQETQYF TGCGCCAGCAGCCAAGACAGGACTACCCAAGAGACCCAGTACTTC
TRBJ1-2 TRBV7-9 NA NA CASSLTADGYSGYTF TGTGCCAGCAGCTTAACGGCGGACGGCTATTCTGGCTACACCTTC
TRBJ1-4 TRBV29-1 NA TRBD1 CSVGTGSYEKLFF TGCAGCGTGGGGACAGGGTCTTATGAAAAACTGTTTTTT
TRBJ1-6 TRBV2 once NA CASSGGGTSISPLHF TGTGCCAGCAGTGGGGGGGGTACGTCTATTTCACCCCTCCACTTT
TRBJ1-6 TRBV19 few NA CATRTGYNSPLHF TGTGCCACAAGGACGGGTTATAATTCACCCCTCCACTTT
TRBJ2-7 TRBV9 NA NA CASSTTPDGDYEQYF TGTGCCAGCAGCACAACCCCGGACGGGGATTACGAGCAGTACTTC
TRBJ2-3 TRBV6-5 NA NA CASSYWASSTDTQYF TGTGCCAGCAGTTACTGGGCCAGCAGCACAGATACGCAGTATTTT
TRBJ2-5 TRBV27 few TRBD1 CASNYRGPQETQYF TGTGCCAGCAACTACAGGGGGCCTCAAGAGACCCAGTACTTC
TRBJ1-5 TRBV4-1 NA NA CASSPTGAGQPQHF TGCGCCAGCAGCCCGACAGGAGCTGGGCAGCCCCAGCATTTT
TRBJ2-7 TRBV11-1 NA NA CASSNSESSYEQYF TGTGCCAGCAGCAACAGCGAGAGCTCCTACGAGCAGTACTTC
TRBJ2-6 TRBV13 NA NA CASSLLTAENSGANVLTF TGTGCCAGCAGCTTATTAACGGCAGAAAACTCTGGGGCCAACGTCCTGACTTTC
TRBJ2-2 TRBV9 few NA CASSGRGPVDTGELFF TGTGCCAGCAGCGGGCGGGGGCCCGTTGACACCGGGGAGCTGTTTTTT
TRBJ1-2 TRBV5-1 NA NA CASSLVSAPLYGYTF TGCGCCAGCAGCTTGGTTTCGGCACCCCTCTATGGCTACACCTTC
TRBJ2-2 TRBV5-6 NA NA CASSLGGDRGELFF TGTGCCAGCAGCTTAGGTGGTGATCGTGGGGAGCTGTTTTTT
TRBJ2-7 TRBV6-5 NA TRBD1 CASSYSGDSSYEQYF TGTGCCAGCAGTTACTCGGGGGACAGCTCCTACGAGCAGTACTTC
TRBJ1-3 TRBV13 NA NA CASSLEGPSVTSGNTIYF TGTGCCAGCAGCTTAGAGGGCCCCAGTGTAACCTCTGGAAACACCATATATTTT
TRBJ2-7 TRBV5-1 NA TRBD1 CASSPPTGLEQYF TGCGCCAGCAGTCCCCCGACAGGGCTCGAGCAGTACTTC